The 17 T cell receptor beta chains given below trace back to one sample, sequenced in a study of tumor-infiltrating lymphocytes in primary liver carcinoma. Unsorted bulk tissue (about 20-30 mg) underwent RNA and DNA co-extraction. The authors made TCR beta cDNA from 400 to 550 ng total RNA with a constant-region primer. Three nested multiplex PCR rounds, a slightly modified ARM-PCR, produced the libraries for TCR beta. Investigators reported that the first two PCR rounds, at around 11 cycles each, used TRBV1-TRBV30 forward primers with a C-beta reverse primer. TCRdb processed the multiplex PCR reads anew with MiXCR; each CDR3 protein has one entry. The table has about 99,000 distinct CDR3 sequences, approximately 71% seen once. The sequenced sample consisted of liver tumor tissue from sampling region 5. Specified subset: tumor region T5, tumor centre. Every receptor here comes from a woman aged 60-70 years with primary liver carcinoma and hepatitis B virus infection.

In regard to this clonotype: A much larger clone differs from this one at a single base, so this may be a read error. The chain combines TRBV14 with TRBJ2-7, with 7 bases matching TRBD2. Germline V gene sequence: CDR1 SGHDN, CDR2 FVKESK. The CDR3 contains 16 residues. The trim removed 2 bases at V and 3 bases at J, leaving 10 bases unmatched. The CDR3 coding sequence is TGTGCCAGCAGCCAATCAAGTCTAGCGGAATACTACGAGCAGTACTTC. It encodes CASSQSSLAEYYEQYF.

As for this clonotype: A much bigger clone sits one base away, suggesting this may be a read error. The chain employs TRBV2 and TRBJ2-7; D might be TRBD1 (6 bases). CDR3 length: 13 amino acids. Germline CDR1 and CDR2: SNHLY and FYNNEI. CDR3 amino acids: CASNRDNSYEQCF. CDR3 coding DNA: TGTGCCAGCAATCGGGACAACTCCTACGAGCAGTGCTTC. The full variable domain, with the rest looked up from reference TRBV2 and TRBJ2-7, is EPEVTQTPSHQVTQMGQEVILRCVPISNHLYFYWYRQILGQKVEFLVSFYNNEISEKSEIFDDQFSVERPDGSNFTLKIRSTKLEDSAMYFCASNRDNSYEQCFGPGTRLTVT.

Concerning this clonotype itself: This may arise from a read error, as a much more abundant clone is one base away. The chain couples TRBV7-3 to TRBJ1-1, with D perhaps matching TRBD1 (5 bases). Germline-derived CDR1 and CDR2 are SGHTA and FQGTGA. CDR3 size: 13 residues. The CDR3 reads CANSLTGGGEAFF. In DNA form, the CDR3 reads TGTGCCAACAGCTTAACTGGGGGGGGAGAAGCTTTCTTT.

A note on this clonotype: This may be a read error: a much more frequent sequence differs by one nucleotide. The rearrangement uses TRBV5-5 and TRBJ2-7; D not resolved. CDR3 length: 12 amino acids. Germline V gene sequence: CDR1 SGHKS, CDR2 YYEKEE (reference sequence). The CDR3 DNA follows: TGTGCCATCAGCCAAACCTCCTACGAGCAGTACTTC. It yields the protein CAISQTSYEQYF.

The rearrangement joins TRBV10-3 to TRBJ1-1; a possible D gene is TRBD1 (5 bases). The V and J ends lost 11 bases and 0 bases respectively, with 19 bases between them. This CDR3 is built from 15 residues. Germline loops: CDR1 ENHRY, CDR2 SYGVKD. Here the CDR3 DNA reads TGTGCCTTCACGAGAGGGGCAGCTATGAACACTGAAGCTTTCTTT. Encoded protein: CAFTRGAAMNTEAFF.

At least ten counts were recorded for this clonotype. The rearrangement links TRBV6-5 to TRBJ1-2; D is ambiguous. The CDR3 runs 15 residues. Germline assignment: CDR1 MNHEY and CDR2 SVGAGI. Trimming shortened V by 5 bases and J by 4 bases, and 17 bases separated the two germline ends. CDR3 coding DNA: TGTGCCAGCAGTACCCTACTCGACGGTTCCTATGGCTACACCTTC. This gives the protein CASSTLLDGSYGYTF.

This chain uses TRBV6-1 with TRBJ2-6; tentatively, D is TRBD2 (7 bases). Deletions cut 4 bases from V and 8 bases from J, with 15 bases between. The CDR3 length is 15 residues. Germline V gene sequence: CDR1 MNHNS, CDR2 SASEGT. The CDR3 DNA reads TGTGCCAGCAGTGGGACTAGGGGGGGGACCAACGTCCTGACTTTC. Its translation: CASSGTRGGTNVLTF.

A remark on this clonotype: This CDR3 fails to terminate in the conserved phenylalanine or tryptophan, so it likely reflects a read error. The DNA is omitted, as the CDR3 cannot be located on it reliably, and the CDR3 follows TCRdb's listing. The rearrangement links TRBV30 to TRBJ2-3; TRBD2 is taken as the D call from the table, unchecked against the DNA. Germline V CDR1 and CDR2: GTSNPN, SVGIG (reference sequence). Counting both end residues, the CDR3 totals 15 amino acids. CDR3 in amino acids: CAYSIAGGTGDTQYC.

This clonotype is medium-sized in the sample. The chain combines TRBV11-2 with TRBJ2-6; 8 bases agree with TRBD1. Germline V gene lookup returns CDR1 SGHAT and CDR2 FQNNGV. V lost 1 base, J lost 0 bases, and 8 bases stayed unmatched. The CDR3 loop spans 19 amino acids. CDR3 sequence reads: CASSLGDRPVSSGANVLTF. DNA of the CDR3: TGTGCCAGCAGCTTAGGGGACAGGCCCGTTAGCTCTGGGGCCAACGTCCTGACTTTC.

A word on this clonotype: One junction end does not reproduce the germline sequence, and a read error may be involved. The rearrangement uses TRBV12-5 and TRBJ2-1; TRBD1 matches 12 bases. CDR3 length: 16 residues. Germline V gives CDR1 LGHNT, CDR2 FRNRAP. CDR3 amino acids: CVSGQGQGAPGNEQLF. The CDR3 DNA reads as TGTGTTAGTGGGCAGGGACAGGGGGCCCCCGGTAATGAGCAGCTCTTC.

To note about this clonotype: One base away lies a much larger clone, so this may be a sequencing read error. The chain is built from TRBV28 and TRBJ2-7; tentatively, D is TRBD2 (6 bases). CDR3 size: 14 residues. The germline gives CDR1 MDHEN, CDR2 SYDVKM. Trimming took 9 bases from V and 2 from J, leaving 17 bases between them. The CDR3 region has the DNA TGTGCCAGTATTTGGGGGGTCCATCCCTACGAGCAGTACTTC. Its protein product is CASIWGVHPYEQYF.

As to this clonotype: This may arise from a read error, as a much more abundant clone is one base away. The chain uses TRBV5-1 and TRBJ1-2; no reliable D call. Trimming took off 6 bases at V and 4 bases at J, with 13 bases between the two ends. Germline-derived CDR1 and CDR2 are SGHRS and YFSETQ. There are 13 residues in the CDR3. In nucleotides, the CDR3 is TGCGCCAGCAAATCCCCAGGACCCTATGGCTACACCTTC. Translation gives CASKSPGPYGYTF.

As to this clonotype: The junction and the germline gene differ at one end; a read error may be behind it. This chain links TRBV5-1 with TRBJ2-2; possibly TRBD1 for D (6 bases). CDR3 size: 16 residues. CDR1 and CDR2 (germline): SGHRS, YFSETQ. This CDR3 is CASRTPGQLSTRELFF. CDR3 bases: TGCGCCAGCAGAACCCCGGGACAACTGAGCACCCGGGAGCTGTTTTTT.

This clonotype came up once. Since the CDR3 does not end with the conserved phenylalanine or tryptophan, this likely comes from a read error. The rearrangement joins TRBV11-2 to TRBJ2-2; possibly TRBD2 for D (6 bases). Germline assignment: CDR1 SGHAT and CDR2 FQNNGV. The CDR3 loop spans 17 amino acids. As DNA, the CDR3 is TGTGTCAGCAGCTTAGTGGGGGGAGCGAGGAACACCGGGGAGCTGTTTATT. This codes for CVSSLVGGARNTGELFI.

This clonotype was recorded only once. Mismatch with germline at one junction end may stem from a read error. V and J are TRBV29-1 and TRBJ2-5; TRBD1 agrees at 7 bases. Germline V gene lookup returns CDR1 SQVTM and CDR2 ANQGSEA. The CDR3 runs 15 residues. CDR3 in DNA: TGCAGCTTTGAGGGCCCAACAGGGGACCAAGAGACCCAGTACTTC. Its translation: CSFEGPTGDQETQYF.

The chain links TRBV25-1 to TRBJ2-3, with D perhaps TRBD2 (5 bases). The CDR3 length is 14 residues. Germline CDR1 MGHDK, CDR2 SYGVNS. The V and J ends lost 7 bases and 2 bases respectively, with 13 bases between them. CDR3 residues: CASTPGRDTDTQYF. CDR3 sequence (DNA): TGTGCCAGCACTCCGGGAAGGGACACAGATACGCAGTATTTT. Together with reference TRBV25-1 and TRBJ2-3, the CDR3 gives the full variable domain: EADIYQTPRYLVIGTGKKITLECSQTMGHDKMYWYQQDPGMELHLIHYSYGVNSTEKGDLSSESTVSRIRTEHFPLTLESARPSHTSQYLCASTPGRDTDTQYFGPGTRLTVL.

In this sample, this clonotype turned up once. Given a much more abundant clone one base away, this may be a read error. The gene calls are TRBV12-5 and TRBJ2-6, with D unclear. CDR3 length: 13 amino acids. From germline, CDR1 is LGHNT and CDR2 FRNRAP. V lost 8 bases to trimming and J lost 4 bases, with 9 bases between them. This CDR3 reads CASSGPGANVLTF. The CDR3 DNA reads as TGTGCTAGTTCCGGGCCAGGGGCCAACGTCCTGACTTTC.